These 27 T cell receptor beta chains share one sample of origin, sequenced in a study of shared clonotypes between healthy human individuals. The method was immunoSEQ multiplex PCR; TCRdb's version includes in-frame clones alone and lacks a portion of them. The data show approximately 2.1 million clones, approximately 95% seen once. The source material was naive CD4+ T cells from PBMCs. Specified subset: CD45RA+ positively selected. The receptor set was obtained from a young man in good health. Some clones in this sample may be carry-over from other donors' samples.

The CDR3 here is CASRGTGASQPQHF. The CDR3 nucleotides read TGTGCCAGCAGGGGAACAGGGGCTAGTCAGCCCCAGCATTTT. V is TRBV27 and J is TRBJ1-5; TRBD1 matches 7 bases. The CDR3 runs 14 residues. Germline-derived CDR1 and CDR2 are MNHEY and SMNVEV (reference sequence). Trimming removed 6 bases from V and 6 bases from J; junction bases left unmatched: 8.

This chain connects TRBV28 to TRBJ1-2, with 10 bases aligning to TRBD1. This CDR3 has 15 residues. Germline assignment: CDR1 MDHEN and CDR2 SYDVKM. Losses at the gene ends were 2 bases for V and 4 bases for J; bases not matched to a gene: 4. CDR3 nucleotide sequence: TGTGCCAGCAGTTTAGGCGACAGGGGGCTCTATGGCTACACCTTC. Translated, it gives CASSLGDRGLYGYTF.

Concerning this clone itself: A read error may account for a junction end that differs from germline. The CDR3 DNA sequence: TGTGCGAGTAGCCCACACCGCACGCAGTATTTT. It translates to CASSPHRTQYF. The V gene is TRBV19, the J gene TRBJ2-3; no reliable D call. CDR1 LNHDA and CDR2 SQIVND come from the germline V gene (reference sequence). CDR3 size: 11 residues.

The chain carries TRBV11-1 and TRBJ1-1; perhaps TRBD1 as D (5 bases). This CDR3 contains 15 residues. CDR1 and CDR2 from the germline V gene are SGHAT and FQDESV (reference sequence). V was trimmed by 2 bases and J by 2 bases, leaving 12 bases between them. CDR3 in DNA: TGTGCCAGCAGCTTAAGAGACAGACTAAACACTGAAGCTTTCTTT. This translates into CASSLRDRLNTEAFF. The full variable domain, its missing parts supplied by reference TRBV11-1 and TRBJ1-1, is EAEVAQSPRYKITEKSQAVAFWCDPISGHATLYWYRQILGQGPELLVQFQDESVVDDSQLPKDRFSAERLKGVDSTLKIQPAELGDSAMYLCASSLRDRLNTEAFFGQGTRLTVV.

The chain combines TRBV6-5 with TRBJ1-6; perhaps TRBD1 as D (5 bases). V lost 0 bases, J lost 7 bases, and 13 bases lay in between. Germline CDR1 is MNHEY and CDR2 is SVGAGI. The CDR3 is 16 residues long. The CDR3 is CASSYSAGLKNSPLHF. The CDR3 DNA follows: TGTGCCAGCAGTTACTCGGCAGGGCTTAAGAATTCACCCCTCCACTTT.

The chain joins TRBV2 to TRBJ1-6, with D unresolved. The CDR3 is made up of 11 amino acids. Germline CDR1 is SNHLY and CDR2 is FYNNEI. Trimming removed 6 bases from V and 14 bases from J, with 11 bases in between. CDR3 residues: CASRDLMALHF. The CDR3 nucleotides read TGTGCCAGCAGGGACCTCATGGCCCTCCACTTT.

The chain couples TRBV2 to TRBJ2-3; 10 bases map to TRBD2. The V gene's germline CDR1 is SNHLY and CDR2 FYNNEI. The J segment lost 3 bases and the V segment lost 5 bases, leaving 5 bases of the junction unmatched. This CDR3 spans 15 amino acids. The CDR3 loop reads CASSTSGIGTDTQYF. CDR3 bases: TGTGCCAGCAGTACTAGCGGGATCGGGACAGATACGCAGTATTTT.

A single count supports this clone. The chain links TRBV27 to TRBJ1-1; D is unresolved. V was clipped by 4 bases and J by 4 bases, with 13 bases between them. Looked up from germline, CDR1 is MNHEY and CDR2 is SMNVEV (reference sequence). There are 14 residues in the CDR3. CDR3 nucleotides: TGTGCCAGCAGTTCCGACGTTGTGGGCACTGAAGCTTTCTTT. Translated, it gives CASSSDVVGTEAFF.

The chain recombines TRBV28 with TRBJ1-5; 8 nucleotides match TRBD1. CDR1 is MDHEN, CDR2 SYDVKM, per germline. The trim removed 2 bases at V and 1 base at J, leaving 10 bases unmatched. CDR3 size: 18 residues. CDR3 in amino acids: CASSLADRGVLSNQPQHF. The CDR3 nucleotides read TGTGCCAGCAGTTTAGCCGACAGGGGAGTACTCAGCAATCAGCCCCAGCATTTT.

The V gene is TRBV28, the J gene TRBJ1-2; D is possibly TRBD1 (5 bases). From germline, CDR1 is MDHEN and CDR2 SYDVKM. This CDR3 has 13 amino acids. Between the trimmed V and J ends, which lost 3 bases and 14 bases, there was a span of 19 bases. Here the CDR3 reads CASSLGIATGCTF. In nucleotides, the CDR3 is TGTGCCAGCAGTTTGGGTATCGCAACAGGTTGTACCTTC.

The rearrangement links TRBV7-9 to TRBJ2-2; 7 positions agree with TRBD2. V lost 5 bases to trimming and J lost 5 bases; unmatched junction nucleotides: 11. CDR3 length equals 16 residues. Germline assignment: CDR1 SEHNR and CDR2 FQNEAQ (reference sequence). Here the CDR3 DNA reads TGTGCCAGCAGCCCCGGCCGGACTAGGCGAACCGGGGAGCTGTTTTTT. It yields the protein CASSPGRTRRTGELFF.

V gene TRBV5-1 combines with J gene TRBJ2-1, with 9 bases fitting TRBD2. Germline V gene sequence: CDR1 SGHRS, CDR2 YFSETQ. The CDR3 spans 14 residues. The V segment lost 6 bases and the J segment 7 bases; nucleotides outside the gene matches: 8. CDR3 amino acids: CASTAGGPENEQFF. CDR3 nucleotides: TGCGCCAGCACCGCGGGGGGGCCAGAAAATGAGCAGTTCTTC.

The chain combines TRBV4-3 with TRBJ2-1; TRBD2 matches 12 bases. Germline V gene sequence: CDR1 LGHNA, CDR2 YSLEER. V gave up 1 base and J gave up 4 bases; unmatched junction bases: 5. The CDR3 sequence is 17 residues long. The CDR3 loop is CASSQVPTSGSYNEQFF. In nucleotides, the CDR3 is TGCGCCAGCAGCCAAGTCCCGACTAGCGGGAGTTACAATGAGCAGTTCTTC.

The chain carries TRBV4-1 and TRBJ2-2; tentative D call: TRBD2 (6 bases). This CDR3 contains 15 residues. CDR1 MGHRA and CDR2 YSYEKL come from the germline V gene. Trimming pared 4 bases from V and 6 bases from J, leaving 15 bases between. CDR3 DNA: TGCGCCAGCAGCCCACGGAGCGGGTTGGCCGGGGAGCTGTTTTTT. Protein sequence: CASSPRSGLAGELFF.

The chain carries TRBV2 and TRBJ2-7, with D hard to call. The germline V gene encodes CDR1 SNHLY and CDR2 FYNNEI. V was pared by 4 bases and J by 4 bases, with 14 bases between. CDR3 length equals 14 residues. In nucleotides, the CDR3 is TGTGCCAGCAGTGGCCCCCCTGCCCCTTACGAGCAGTACTTC. Its translation: CASSGPPAPYEQYF.

The V and J genes are TRBV6-5 and TRBJ2-7; TRBD2 matches 8 bases. Germline values: CDR1 MNHEY, CDR2 SVGAGI. The CDR3 runs to 15 residues. V lost 5 bases, J lost 0 bases, and 6 bases stayed unmatched. The CDR3 protein is CASSPRGGSSYEQYF. In DNA, the CDR3 is TGTGCCAGCAGTCCTCGGGGGGGGAGCTCCTACGAGCAGTACTTC.

This chain links TRBV28 with TRBJ2-1, with TRBD2 identical over 8 bases. This CDR3 has 15 residues. Germline V CDR1 and CDR2: MDHEN, SYDVKM. J was trimmed by 5 bases and V by 5 bases; bases with no gene match: 8. CDR3 region: CASSPGTRRNNEQFF. In nucleotides, the CDR3 is TGTGCCAGCAGTCCCGGGACTAGACGGAACAATGAGCAGTTCTTC.

As for this clone: The same CDR3 can be traced to other DNA sequences in this sample. This chain uses TRBV5-1 with TRBJ2-7; D may be TRBD1 or TRBD2 (5 bases each). Germline CDR1 SGHRS, CDR2 YFSETQ. CDR3 size: 15 residues. Trimming left V 0 bases short and J 2 bases short, with 12 bases between. The CDR3 coding sequence is TGCGCCAGCAGCTTGGCCCGGGGCACCACCTACGAGCAGTACTTC. Translating gives CASSLARGTTYEQYF.

The chain combines TRBV5-1 with TRBJ1-4; D ambiguous. This CDR3 contains 16 residues. V was clipped by 0 bases and J by 4 bases, with 13 bases between them. Germline V gene lookup returns CDR1 SGHRS and CDR2 YFSETQ. CDR3 sequence: CASSLAQLTNNEKLFF. CDR3 bases: TGCGCCAGCAGCTTGGCACAGCTGACAAATAATGAAAAACTGTTTTTT.

As DNA, the CDR3 is TGTGCCAGTAGTTTTCCCGGACAGGGGCGGGAGACCCAGTACTTC. It yields the protein CASSFPGQGRETQYF. This sequence joins TRBV19 and TRBJ2-5; the match to TRBD1 covers 9 bases. This CDR3 spans 15 amino acids. Losses at the gene ends were 5 bases for V and 5 bases for J; bases not matched to a gene: 9. Germline V gene data show CDR1 as LNHDA and CDR2 as SQIVND (reference sequence).

This chain connects TRBV6-5 to TRBJ1-2; the match to TRBD1 covers 7 bases. V lost 8 bases and J lost 4; bases outside the gene matches: 10. The CDR3 spans 14 residues. Germline V gene data show CDR1 as MNHEY and CDR2 as SVGAGI. DNA for the CDR3: TGTGCCAGCGGAGACAGGGACCCCACCTATGGCTACACCTTC. Its protein product is CASGDRDPTYGYTF.

CDR3 in DNA: TGTGCCAGTAGTACCTGGGGACAGGGGACCTACGAGCAGTACTTC. Its translation is CASSTWGQGTYEQYF. The V call is TRBV19, the J call TRBJ2-7; 10 nucleotides agree with TRBD1. In germline, CDR1 is LNHDA, CDR2 SQIVND (reference sequence). J was trimmed by 2 bases and V by 4 bases; bases with no gene match: 5. The CDR3 is 15 residues long.

The DNA of the CDR3 is TGTGCCAGCAGCTTGGTCGGGGGGATGAACACTGAAGCTTTCTTT. Its translation: CASSLVGGMNTEAFF. This sequence joins TRBV5-6 and TRBJ1-1, with D perhaps TRBD1 (5 bases). CDR1 is SGHDT and CDR2 is YYEEEE in the germline V gene. The CDR3 consists of 15 residues. Trimming took 0 bases from V and 0 from J, leaving 9 bases between them. Supplemented by reference TRBV5-6 and TRBJ1-1, the full variable domain reads DAGVTQSPTHLIKTRGQQVTLRCSPKSGHDTVSWYQQALGQGPQFIFQYYEEEERQRGNFPDRFSGHQFPNYSSELNVNALLLGDSALYLCASSLVGGMNTEAFFGQGTRLTVV.

The chain combines TRBV6-5 with TRBJ2-7; 8 bases fit TRBD1. CDR1 and CDR2 from the germline V gene are MNHEY and SVGAGI. The CDR3 contains 14 residues. V lost 1 base to trimming and J lost 6 bases; unmatched junction nucleotides: 5. CDR3 coding DNA: TGTGCCAGCAGTTACTGTAGACAGGGGTGCGAGCAGTACTTC. Encoded protein: CASSYCRQGCEQYF.

The chain carries TRBV28 and TRBJ1-4, with D possibly TRBD1 on 5 matching bases. The length of the CDR3 is 16 residues. The germline V gene has CDR1 MDHEN and CDR2 SYDVKM. The V gene lost 5 bases and the J gene lost 8 bases, with 21 bases spanning the gap. As DNA, the CDR3 is TGTGCCAGCAGTCCCCTTGAGGGGCAGGGTGGAGAAAAACTGTTTTTT. Protein: CASSPLEGQGGEKLFF.

CDR3 amino acids: CASSSSEVSSYEQYF. In DNA form, the CDR3 reads TGTGCCAGCAGTTCGTCCGAGGTGAGCTCCTACGAGCAGTACTTC. The V gene is TRBV6-5, the J gene TRBJ2-7; D is uncertain. The V gene's germline CDR1 is MNHEY and CDR2 SVGAGI. The V gene lost 4 bases and the J gene lost 0 bases, with 13 bases spanning the gap. The CDR3 contains 15 residues.

V usage is TRBV7-2 and J usage is TRBJ1-4; D is perhaps TRBD1 (5 bases). V was cut by 7 bases and J by 3 bases, with 15 bases left in between. The CDR3 consists of 15 residues. The germline CDR1 and CDR2 sequences are SGHTA and FQGNSA. The CDR3 spells CASTAMGQANEKLFF. The CDR3 DNA follows: TGTGCCAGCACAGCGATGGGGCAGGCTAATGAAAAACTGTTTTTT. The entire variable domain, with the rest obtained from reference TRBV7-2 and TRBJ1-4, is as follows: GAGVSQSPSNKVTEKGKDVELRCDPISGHTALYWYRQSLGQGLEFLIYFQGNSAPDKSGLPSDRFSAERTGGSVSTLTIQRTQQEDSAVYLCASTAMGQANEKLFFGSGTQLSVL.